This TCR beta chain was observed in a study of identical twins (dated by TCRdb to the mid-2010s). Describing the broader study: TCR alpha and beta repertoires from monozygotic twins, unrelated adults of various ages and cord blood were deep-sequenced to test whether fetal clonotypes persist. To rule out contamination, replicate twin experiments were performed at different times with different library preparation protocols. The full study reports these points: The excess sharing between twins in beta out-of-frame sequences was weaker because fewer shared sequences reduced the signal-to-noise ratio. Abundant cord blood beta clonotypes had fewer insertions, young adult naive repertoires showed a similar but weaker trend, and memory repertoires showed no such trend. Zero-insertion analyses could be partly confounded by invariant T cells such as MAIT and iNKT, although diverse VJ usage argued against such confounding for most clonotypes. Because the same donors could not be followed over many years, the conclusions relied on cross-sectional statistical analysis. Compared with coincidental sharing between unrelated individuals, an excess of low generation-probability sequences was observed among out-of-frame TCR alpha sequences shared between twins. In monozygotic twins, recombination models systematically underestimated out-of-frame TCR alpha sharing, but the models matched the sharing seen between unrelated individuals.

Library generation was performed with 5' RACE. The instrument given in TCRdb is Illumina HiSeq 2000. A universal primer binding site was added through template switching, and the final cDNA carried a unique molecular identifier so that TCR cDNA molecules could be counted accurately. Specific primers in the conserved constant-segment region were used to synthesize first-strand cDNA for the TCR alpha and beta chains. To control for contamination, each cDNA library was double barcoded with a SMART-Mk sample barcode plus Illumina barcodes. Two successive PCR steps introduced TruSeq adapter sequences along with Illumina sample barcodes. Sequencing of the TCR alpha and beta cDNA libraries was done on the Illumina HiSeq platform using custom primers. The authors' analysis ran thus. Raw reads were processed with MiGEC to extract unique molecular identifiers, and MiXCR was used to determine CDR3 positions. Recombination models were inferred per individual with the repgenHMM and IGoR tools using an EM algorithm. Shared clonotype analysis was performed with the tcR package in R, normalizing sharing by the product of cloneset sizes. To study raw recombination without the effects of thymic and clonal selection, out-of-frame nonproductive sequences were analyzed. Using fastp trimming at Q25 and MiXCR clonotype assembly, TCRdb reanalyzed the public sequencing data and kept in-frame beta chains. Identical CDR3 protein sequences are pooled into one entry, listed with their most common genes and DNA. TCRdb assigned the V and J calls; the authors' analysis was not used. The sample contains roughly 500,000 distinct CDR3 sequences, approximately 22% of them found a single time. The ten top clones hold around 1% of the sample.

Only healthy Caucasian donors were included. The twin cohort comprised three pairs of female monozygotic twins, all aged about 18 to 30 years. CD4+ and CD8+ T cell populations were isolated with positive isolation kits from Invitrogen. This clonotype has only a few counts. This clone's antigen is unknown. The input lacks base qualities; no much larger clone sits a single base away. For CDR1 and CDR2, the germline V gene lists KGHSH and LQKENI. The junction carries 13 bases between V and J, which are trimmed by 10 bases and 0 bases respectively. The CDR3 has 15 amino acids, counting the end cysteine and phenylalanine. Of all the DNA, just the CDR3 is kept, 45 bases in frame from base 1. The same specimen was also included in a second study, on T cells expressing NK-cell markers. The second study also describes: Three sorted T-cell subsets (CD3+CD56+NKG2C+, CD3+CD56+NKG2C- and CD3+CD56-NKG2C+) from fewer than 10 donors had their TCR beta-chain repertoires profiled. Among the eight sequenced donors, seven were HCMV-seropositive and one was HCMV-seronegative. To restrict sorting to alphabetaTCR-expressing T cells, an anti-gammadeltaTCR antibody was added in several experiments. For over five donors, the dominant CD3+CD56+NKG2C+ clonotypes were among the top 10 CD8+ clonotypes and accounted for 1.0-7.0% of CD8+ T cells. Those dominant clonotypes were again the most abundant among CD3+CD56-NKG2C+ cells in a handful of donors, at about 28.3-65%. It remained unclear whether the expanded NKG2C-expressing T cell clones were specific for HCMV antigens. The eight sequenced donors were randomly selected healthy volunteers, three men and five women. HCMV-specific IgG was detected in serum with a commercial ELISA kit to determine HCMV serostatus. Reads were demultiplexed and grouped by UMI with MIGEC, and clonotypes were assembled and quantified with MiTCR. To exclude erroneous sequences, only TCR cDNA sequences supported by at least two reads were retained. Downstream repertoire analysis used the tcR package, and clonotypes were matched across fractions by CDR3 nucleotide sequence plus V segment. VDJmatch was used to annotate antigen specificity against VDJdb, with one amino acid substitution in CDR3 permitted.

The sequence derives from a woman younger than 30 in good health. The material sequenced was CD4+ T cells sorted from blood. The V and J segments used are TRBV18 and TRBJ2-6; TRBD2 is a weak D gene call, 6 bases matching. The CDR3 is CATTGDLSGANVLTF. The DNA is TGTGCCACCACGGGGGACCTCTCTGGGGCCAACGTCCTGACTTTC. Extended through the reference TRBV18 and TRBJ2-6 proteins, this CDR3 yields the full variable domain: NAGVMQNPRHLVRRRGQEARLRCSPMKGHSHVYWYRQLPEEGLKFMVYLQKENIIDESGMPKERFSAEFPKEGPSILRIQQVVRGDSAAYFCATTGDLSGANVLTFGAGSRLTVL.